This T cell receptor beta chain comes out of a study of T cells in Graves' hyperthyroidism and ophthalmopathy. At the level of the study: Peripheral blood was acquired at first diagnosis, ahead of any therapy whatsoever. Findings and caveats of the study: Expanded thyroid clonotypes (above 0.001) were mostly also found in blood.

Amplification yielded TCR beta CDR3 regions, with RNA transcripts as the source. HTBI primers drove first-round RT-PCR of the TCR CDR3. Each CDR3 protein is one row after TCRdb ran MiXCR on the multiplex PCR reads. The table records 450,000 to 600,000 distinct CDR3 sequences, around 15% of them present only once. With respect to this clonotype: Its antigen is as yet unknown.

Germline CDR1 SGHVS, CDR2 FQNEAQ. This CDR3 comprises 14 residues. V lost 3 bases and J 1 base, leaving 6 bases between the germline ends. Subjects aged 18 to 65 presented with newly diagnosed hyperthyroidism of less than 2 months' duration. Patients were excluded for uncontrolled infection, other autoimmune disease, pregnancy or lactation. This TCR derives from a woman aged 40 to 50 with Graves' hyperthyroidism. Sequencing was carried out using blood. The genes are TRBV7-8 and TRBJ1-4; D gene unclear. This chain's CDR3 is CASSFLGTNEKLFF. DNA for the CDR3: TGTGCCAGCAGCTTCCTAGGAACTAATGAAAAACTGTTTTTT.